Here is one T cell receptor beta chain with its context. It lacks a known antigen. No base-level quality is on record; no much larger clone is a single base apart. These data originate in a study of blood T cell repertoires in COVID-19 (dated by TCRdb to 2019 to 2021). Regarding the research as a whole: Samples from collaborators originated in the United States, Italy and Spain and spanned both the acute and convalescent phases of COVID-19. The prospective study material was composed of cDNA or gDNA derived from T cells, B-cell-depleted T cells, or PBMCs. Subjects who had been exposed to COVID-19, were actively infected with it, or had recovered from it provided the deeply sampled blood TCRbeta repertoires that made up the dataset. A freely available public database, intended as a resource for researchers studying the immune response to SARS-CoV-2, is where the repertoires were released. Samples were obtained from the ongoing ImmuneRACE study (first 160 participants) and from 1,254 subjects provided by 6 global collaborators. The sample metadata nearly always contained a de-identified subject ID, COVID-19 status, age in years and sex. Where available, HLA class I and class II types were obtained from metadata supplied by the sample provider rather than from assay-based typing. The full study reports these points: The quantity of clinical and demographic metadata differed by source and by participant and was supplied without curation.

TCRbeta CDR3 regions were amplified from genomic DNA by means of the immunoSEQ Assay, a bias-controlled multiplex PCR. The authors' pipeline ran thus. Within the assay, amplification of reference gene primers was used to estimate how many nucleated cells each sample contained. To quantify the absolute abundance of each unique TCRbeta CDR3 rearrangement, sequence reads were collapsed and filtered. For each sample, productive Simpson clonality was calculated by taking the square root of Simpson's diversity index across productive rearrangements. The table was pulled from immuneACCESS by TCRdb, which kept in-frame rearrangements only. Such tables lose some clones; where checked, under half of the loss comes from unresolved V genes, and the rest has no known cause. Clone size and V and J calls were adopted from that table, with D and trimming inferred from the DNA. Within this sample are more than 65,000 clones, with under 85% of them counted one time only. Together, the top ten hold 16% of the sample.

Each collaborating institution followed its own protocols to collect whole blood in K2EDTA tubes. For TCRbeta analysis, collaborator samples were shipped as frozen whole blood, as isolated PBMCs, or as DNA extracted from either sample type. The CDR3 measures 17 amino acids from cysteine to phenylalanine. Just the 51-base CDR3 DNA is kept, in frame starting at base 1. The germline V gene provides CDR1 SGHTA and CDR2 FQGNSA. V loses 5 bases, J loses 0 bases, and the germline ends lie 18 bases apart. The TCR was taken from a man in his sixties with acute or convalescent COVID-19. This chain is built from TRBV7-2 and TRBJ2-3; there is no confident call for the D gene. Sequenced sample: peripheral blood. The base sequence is TGTGCCAGCAGCCCCGCCTTTGGCGGAGCTAGCACAGATACGCAGTATTTT. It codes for CASSPAFGGASTDTQYF. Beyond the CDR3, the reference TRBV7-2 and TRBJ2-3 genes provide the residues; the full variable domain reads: GAGVSQSPSNKVTEKGKDVELRCDPISGHTALYWYRQSLGQGLEFLIYFQGNSAPDKSGLPSDRFSAERTGGSVSTLTIQRTQQEDSAVYLCASSPAFGGASTDTQYFGPGTRLTVL.